Listed below are T cell receptor beta chains from one sample, sequenced in a study of T cells in localized non-small cell lung cancer. TCRdb keeps only in-frame clones here, not all; method: immunoSEQ multiplex PCR. The sample holds roughly 32,000 clones, 88% seen once. The sequences come from peripheral blood mononuclear cells, collected before any cancer treatment. The receptors come from a woman aged 35-70 years with stage III lung adenocarcinoma. CDR3s include the opening cysteine and the closing phenylalanine or tryptophan. A D gene is named only where the DNA matches it firmly. Size is stated for part of the rows, as once, few or many counts, or as a class when the clone is expanded.

V: TRBV4-1
D: NA
J: TRBJ2-1
size: NA
CDR3: CASSPIQDVPGQFF
DNA: TGCGCCAGCAGCCCAATCCAGGACGTCCCGGGGCAGTTCTTC

V: TRBV5-1
D: TRBD1
J: TRBJ1-2
size: NA
CDR3: CASSFTGGGYGYTF
DNA: TGCGCCAGCAGCTTTACAGGGGGCGGCTATGGCTACACCTTC

V: TRBV7-9
D: TRBD1
J: TRBJ1-5
size: NA
CDR3: CASSSTGPGQPQHF
DNA: TGTGCCAGCAGCTCGACAGGGCCCGGGCAGCCCCAGCATTTT

V: TRBV11-2
D: TRBD2
J: TRBJ2-3
size: NA
CDR3: CASSFTSGGPDTQYF
DNA: TGTGCCAGCAGTTTCACTAGCGGGGGGCCAGATACGCAGTATTTT

V: TRBV15
D: NA
J: TRBJ1-5
size: NA
CDR3: CATSLERKQPQHF
DNA: TGTGCCACCAGCTTGGAGAGAAAACAGCCCCAGCATTTT

V: TRBV28
D: NA
J: TRBJ1-3
size: NA
CDR3: CASSFGGLYGNTIYF
DNA: TGTGCCAGCAGTTTTGGGGGGCTTTACGGAAACACCATATATTTT

V: TRBV5-1
D: TRBD2
J: TRBJ2-1
size: NA
CDR3: CASRPWREGYNEQFF
DNA: TGCGCCAGCAGACCCTGGCGGGAGGGTTACAATGAGCAGTTCTTC

V: TRBV28
D: NA
J: TRBJ2-3
size: NA
CDR3: CASWGDLRTDTQYF
DNA: TGTGCCAGCTGGGGGGATCTCAGGACAGATACGCAGTATTTT

V: TRBV18
D: TRBD2
J: TRBJ2-3
size: NA
CDR3: CASSPLGAGGTDTQYF
DNA: TGTGCCAGCTCACCCCTAGGGGCGGGGGGCACAGATACGCAGTATTTT

V: TRBV9
D: NA
J: TRBJ1-2
size: NA
CDR3: CASSVGGGYTF
DNA: TGTGCCAGCAGCGTAGGGGGTGGCTACACCTTC

V: TRBV2
D: NA
J: TRBJ2-5
size: few
CDR3: CASLPQGGETQYF
DNA: TGTGCCAGTCTCCCACAGGGCGGCGAGACCCAGTACTTC

V: TRBV28
D: NA
J: TRBJ2-7
size: NA
CDR3: CASSLGHRNEQYF
DNA: TGTGCCAGCAGTTTAGGACACCGGAACGAGCAGTACTTC

V: TRBV10-3
D: TRBD1
J: TRBJ1-2
size: NA
CDR3: CAISESIQGAKPYGYTF
DNA: TGTGCCATCAGTGAGTCGATTCAGGGGGCGAAACCGTATGGCTACACCTTC

V: TRBV15
D: TRBD1
J: TRBJ1-2
size: NA
CDR3: CATSRDLQGLDGYTF
DNA: TGTGCCACCAGCAGAGATCTACAGGGGTTGGATGGCTACACCTTC

V: TRBV29-1
D: NA
J: TRBJ1-4
size: NA
CDR3: CSFRRTVNEKLFF
DNA: TGCAGCTTCCGACGGACCGTTAATGAAAAACTGTTTTTT

V: TRBV7-2
D: TRBD1
J: TRBJ1-1
size: medium-sized
CDR3: CASSRQGETEAFF
DNA: TGTGCCAGCAGCCGACAGGGGGAAACTGAAGCTTTCTTT

V: TRBV11-2
D: TRBD1
J: TRBJ1-2
size: once
CDR3: CASSKPSGTGGRGGYTF
DNA: TGTGCCAGCAGCAAGCCGTCCGGGACAGGGGGAAGAGGGGGCTACACCTTC

V: TRBV18
D: NA
J: TRBJ2-7
size: NA
CDR3: CASSPGTVREEQYF
DNA: TGTGCCAGCTCACCAGGGACGGTCCGTGAAGAGCAGTACTTC

V: TRBV9
D: TRBD1
J: TRBJ2-3
size: NA
CDR3: CASSVEALTGGDTDTQYF
DNA: TGTGCCAGCAGCGTAGAAGCCCTGACAGGGGGGGACACAGATACGCAGTATTTT

V: TRBV10-3
D: NA
J: TRBJ2-4
size: NA
CDR3: CAAGGGGDTKNIQYF
DNA: TGTGCCGCAGGAGGAGGGGGCGATACCAAAAACATTCAGTACTTC

V: TRBV5-1
D: NA
J: TRBJ2-5
size: NA
CDR3: CASSLEGPYQETQYF
DNA: TGCGCCAGCAGCTTGGAAGGTCCGTACCAAGAGACCCAGTACTTC

V: TRBV28
D: NA
J: TRBJ1-6
size: NA
CDR3: CASSRGRSPLHF
DNA: TGTGCCAGCAGTCGGGGCAGGTCACCCCTCCACTTT

V: TRBV13
D: NA
J: TRBJ1-4
size: NA
CDR3: CASSSMMSGEKLFF
DNA: TGTGCCAGCAGCTCGATGATGTCGGGTGAAAAACTGTTTTTT

V: TRBV11-2
D: NA
J: TRBJ1-1
size: NA
CDR3: CASSPRAEAFF
DNA: TGTGCCAGCAGCCCCCGGGCTGAAGCTTTCTTT

V: TRBV5-1
D: NA
J: TRBJ1-4
size: NA
CDR3: CASSLATDSRPTNEKLFF
DNA: TGCGCCAGCAGCTTGGCGACAGATTCCCGGCCAACTAATGAAAAACTGTTTTTT

V: TRBV7-2
D: NA
J: TRBJ1-3
size: NA
CDR3: CASSPRLSSGNTIYF
DNA: TGTGCCAGCAGCCCCAGACTCTCCTCTGGAAACACCATATATTTT

V: TRBV25-1
D: NA
J: TRBJ2-6
size: NA
CDR3: CATLSGANVLTF
DNA: TGTGCCACCCTCTCTGGGGCCAACGTCCTGACTTTC

V: TRBV7-9
D: NA
J: TRBJ2-7
size: NA
CDR3: CASSLRQSSYEQYF
DNA: TGTGCCAGCAGCTTGCGACAGTCCTCCTACGAGCAGTACTTC

V: TRBV29-1
D: TRBD1
J: TRBJ2-6
size: NA
CDR3: CSVTGTGDAGANVLTF
DNA: TGCAGCGTTACCGGGACAGGGGATGCGGGGGCCAACGTCCTGACTTTC

V: TRBV28
D: NA
J: TRBJ1-5
size: NA
CDR3: CASDPSLPMSNQPQHF
DNA: TGTGCCAGCGACCCTAGTCTACCGATGAGCAATCAGCCCCAGCATTTT

V: TRBV19
D: TRBD1
J: TRBJ1-1
size: NA
CDR3: CASSRTGSGTEAFF
DNA: TGTGCCAGTAGCCGGACAGGGTCGGGCACTGAAGCTTTCTTT

V: TRBV6-5
D: NA
J: TRBJ1-5
size: NA
CDR3: CASSYGAMLQPQHF
DNA: TGTGCCAGCAGTTACGGAGCAATGCTTCAGCCCCAGCATTTT

V: TRBV29-1
D: NA
J: TRBJ2-2
size: NA
CDR3: CSVASPGFGELFF
DNA: TGCAGCGTTGCGAGTCCGGGGTTCGGGGAGCTGTTTTTT

V: TRBV7-8
D: TRBD1
J: TRBJ2-7
size: NA
CDR3: CASSRWDRGEQYF
DNA: TGTGCCAGCAGCCGATGGGACAGGGGTGAGCAGTACTTC

V: TRBV18
D: NA
J: TRBJ2-3
size: NA
CDR3: CASSPSGDTDTQYF
DNA: TGTGCCAGCTCACCATCGGGGGACACAGATACGCAGTATTTT

V: TRBV4-3
D: NA
J: TRBJ1-5
size: once
CDR3: CASSQGGTNQPQHF
DNA: TGCGCCAGCAGCCAAGGGGGAACCAATCAGCCCCAGCATTTT

V: TRBV28
D: NA
J: TRBJ1-2
size: NA
CDR3: CASREGGGNYGYTF
DNA: TGTGCCAGCAGAGAGGGTGGAGGTAACTATGGCTACACCTTC

V: TRBV6-5
D: NA
J: TRBJ2-4
size: NA
CDR3: CASTPPGRDHIQYF
DNA: TGTGCCAGCACCCCCCCCGGCAGGGATCACATTCAGTACTTC

V: TRBV7-2
D: TRBD2
J: TRBJ2-1
size: NA
CDR3: CASSLSGTTYYNEQFF
DNA: TGTGCCAGCAGCTTAAGTGGGACTACCTATTACAATGAGCAGTTCTTC

V: TRBV4-2
D: TRBD1
J: TRBJ1-5
size: NA
CDR3: CASSHSGTGYSNQPQHF
DNA: TGTGCCAGCAGCCATTCCGGGACAGGCTATAGCAATCAGCCCCAGCATTTT

V: TRBV4-3
D: TRBD1
J: TRBJ1-2
size: NA
CDR3: CASSPHTGEFLKGYTF
DNA: TGCGCCAGCAGCCCTCATACAGGGGAATTTCTTAAGGGCTACACCTTC

V: TRBV5-1
D: TRBD2
J: TRBJ2-7
size: NA
CDR3: CASSGGTSDTYEQYF
DNA: TGCGCCAGCAGCGGCGGGACTAGCGATACCTACGAGCAGTACTTC

V: TRBV18
D: NA
J: TRBJ2-2
size: NA
CDR3: CASSPKDGSNTGELFF
DNA: TGTGCCAGCTCACCCAAGGACGGTTCGAACACCGGGGAGCTGTTTTTT

V: TRBV19
D: NA
J: TRBJ1-2
size: NA
CDR3: CASIGEYLNYGYTF
DNA: TGTGCCAGTATAGGGGAATACTTAAACTATGGCTACACCTTC

V: TRBV18
D: NA
J: TRBJ1-2
size: NA
CDR3: CASSPIQPRDYGYTF
DNA: TGTGCCAGCTCACCAATACAGCCGCGGGACTATGGCTACACCTTC

V: TRBV5-4
D: TRBD1
J: TRBJ1-2
size: NA
CDR3: CASSSRQGSVYGYTF
DNA: TGTGCCAGCAGCTCGAGACAGGGGAGCGTCTATGGCTACACCTTC

V: TRBV2
D: NA
J: TRBJ1-5
size: NA
CDR3: CASKRVSNQPQHF
DNA: TGTGCCAGCAAAAGGGTGAGCAATCAGCCCCAGCATTTT

V: TRBV5-4
D: NA
J: TRBJ1-2
size: once
CDR3: CASSLVGGYDSNYGYTF
DNA: TGTGCCAGCAGCTTGGTCGGAGGGTATGATTCTAACTATGGCTACACCTTC